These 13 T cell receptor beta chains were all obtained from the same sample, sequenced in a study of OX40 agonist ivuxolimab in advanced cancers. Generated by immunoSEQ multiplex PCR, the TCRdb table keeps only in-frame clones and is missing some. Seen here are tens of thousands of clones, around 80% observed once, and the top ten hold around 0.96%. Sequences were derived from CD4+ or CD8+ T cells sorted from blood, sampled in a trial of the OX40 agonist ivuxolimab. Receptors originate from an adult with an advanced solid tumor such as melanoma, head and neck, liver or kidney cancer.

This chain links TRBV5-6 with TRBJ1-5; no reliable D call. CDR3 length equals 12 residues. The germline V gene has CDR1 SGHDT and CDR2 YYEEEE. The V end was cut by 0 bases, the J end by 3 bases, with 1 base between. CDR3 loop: CASSLANQPQHF. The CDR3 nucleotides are TGTGCCAGCAGCTTGGCCAATCAGCCCCAGCATTTT.

CDR3 loop: CASSPRVAGYNEQFF. Here the CDR3 DNA reads TGTGCCAGCAGCCCTCGGGTAGCGGGATACAATGAGCAGTTCTTC. The rearrangement uses TRBV11-2 and TRBJ2-1, with 8 bases lining up with TRBD2. Germline V gene sequence: CDR1 SGHAT, CDR2 FQNNGV. V lost 5 bases, J lost 4 bases, and 7 bases stayed unmatched. This CDR3 has 15 amino acids.

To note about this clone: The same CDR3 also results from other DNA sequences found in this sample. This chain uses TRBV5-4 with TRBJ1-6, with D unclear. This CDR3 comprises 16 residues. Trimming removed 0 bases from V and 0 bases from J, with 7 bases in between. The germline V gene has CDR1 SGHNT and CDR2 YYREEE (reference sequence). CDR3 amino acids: CASSLGGSSYNSPLHF. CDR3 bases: TGTGCCAGCAGCTTGGGTGGGAGCTCCTATAATTCACCCCTCCACTTT.

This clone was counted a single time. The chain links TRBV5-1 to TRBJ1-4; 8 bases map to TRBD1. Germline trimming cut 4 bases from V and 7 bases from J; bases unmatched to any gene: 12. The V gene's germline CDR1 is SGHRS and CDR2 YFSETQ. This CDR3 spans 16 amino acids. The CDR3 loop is CASSPAPTGTGEKLFF. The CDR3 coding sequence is TGCGCCAGCAGCCCAGCCCCGACCGGGACAGGTGAAAAACTGTTTTTT.

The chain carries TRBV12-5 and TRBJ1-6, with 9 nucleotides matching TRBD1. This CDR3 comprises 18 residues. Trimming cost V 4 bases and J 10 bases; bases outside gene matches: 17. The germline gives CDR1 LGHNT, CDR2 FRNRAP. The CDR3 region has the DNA TGTGCTAGTGGTTCCCACAATTACAGGGGGCGCCGAGAATCACCCCTCCACTTT. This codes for CASGSHNYRGRRESPLHF.

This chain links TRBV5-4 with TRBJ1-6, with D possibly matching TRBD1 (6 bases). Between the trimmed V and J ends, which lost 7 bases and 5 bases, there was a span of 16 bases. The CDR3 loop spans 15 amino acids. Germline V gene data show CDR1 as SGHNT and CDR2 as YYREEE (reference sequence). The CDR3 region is CASAFVGQNNSPLHF. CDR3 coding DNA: TGTGCCAGCGCTTTTGTTGGACAGAATAATTCACCCCTCCACTTT. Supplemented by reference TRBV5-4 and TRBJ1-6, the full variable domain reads ETGVTQSPTHLIKTRGQQVTLRCSSQSGHNTVSWYQQALGQGPQFIFQYYREEENGRGNFPPRFSGLQFPNYSSELNVNALELDDSALYLCASAFVGQNNSPLHFGNGTRLTVT.

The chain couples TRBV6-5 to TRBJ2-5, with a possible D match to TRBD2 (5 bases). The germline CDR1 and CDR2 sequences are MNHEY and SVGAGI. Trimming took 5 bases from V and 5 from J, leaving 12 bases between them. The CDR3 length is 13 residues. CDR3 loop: CASSPSRRETQYF. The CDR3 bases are TGTGCCAGCAGTCCCTCTCGGAGGGAGACCCAGTACTTC.

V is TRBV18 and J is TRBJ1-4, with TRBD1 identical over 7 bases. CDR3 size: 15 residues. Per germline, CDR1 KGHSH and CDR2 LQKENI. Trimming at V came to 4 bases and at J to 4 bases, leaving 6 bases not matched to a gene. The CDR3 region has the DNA TGTGCCAGCTCACTATCCGGGACAGTTAATGAAAAACTGTTTTTT. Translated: CASSLSGTVNEKLFF. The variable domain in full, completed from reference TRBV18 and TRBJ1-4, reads NAGVMQNPRHLVRRRGQEARLRCSPMKGHSHVYWYRQLPEEGLKFMVYLQKENIIDESGMPKERFSAEFPKEGPSILRIQQVVRGDSAAYFCASSLSGTVNEKLFFGSGTQLSVL.

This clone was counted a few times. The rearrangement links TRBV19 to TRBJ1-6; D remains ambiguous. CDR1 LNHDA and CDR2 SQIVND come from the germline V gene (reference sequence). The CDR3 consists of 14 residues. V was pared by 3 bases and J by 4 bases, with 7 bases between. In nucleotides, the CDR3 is TGTGCCAGTAGTATTGAGACTTATAATTCACCCCTCCACTTT. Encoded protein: CASSIETYNSPLHF.

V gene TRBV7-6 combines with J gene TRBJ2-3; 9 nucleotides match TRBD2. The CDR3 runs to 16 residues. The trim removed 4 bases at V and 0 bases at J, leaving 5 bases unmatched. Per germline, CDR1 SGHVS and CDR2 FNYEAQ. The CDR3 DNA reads TGTGCCAGCAGCTCAGAGCGGGGGGCAAGCACAGATACGCAGTATTTT. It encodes CASSSERGASTDTQYF.

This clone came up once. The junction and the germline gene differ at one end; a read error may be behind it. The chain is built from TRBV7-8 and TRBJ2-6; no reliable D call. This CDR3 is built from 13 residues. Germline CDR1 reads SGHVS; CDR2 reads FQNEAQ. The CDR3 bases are TGTGCCAGCAGCCTAGCTGGGGCCAACGTCCTGACTTTC. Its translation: CASSLAGANVLTF.

The CDR3 region has the DNA TGTGCCAGTAGTATAGCCAGGGGAACCGGCTACGAGCAGTACTTC. Translating gives CASSIARGTGYEQYF. The genes are TRBV19 and TRBJ2-7, with D possibly matching TRBD1 (6 bases). Germline CDR1 and CDR2: LNHDA and SQIVND (reference sequence). The length of the CDR3 is 15 residues. The V gene lost 1 base and the J gene lost 3 bases, with 13 bases spanning the gap.

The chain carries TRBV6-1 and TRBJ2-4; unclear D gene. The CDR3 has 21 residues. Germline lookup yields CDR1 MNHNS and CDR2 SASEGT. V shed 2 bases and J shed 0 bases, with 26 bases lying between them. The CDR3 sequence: CASSEKKGGDILSLAKNIQYF. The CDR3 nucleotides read TGTGCCAGCAGTGAAAAAAAAGGTGGGGATATACTCTCACTAGCCAAAAACATTCAGTACTTC.